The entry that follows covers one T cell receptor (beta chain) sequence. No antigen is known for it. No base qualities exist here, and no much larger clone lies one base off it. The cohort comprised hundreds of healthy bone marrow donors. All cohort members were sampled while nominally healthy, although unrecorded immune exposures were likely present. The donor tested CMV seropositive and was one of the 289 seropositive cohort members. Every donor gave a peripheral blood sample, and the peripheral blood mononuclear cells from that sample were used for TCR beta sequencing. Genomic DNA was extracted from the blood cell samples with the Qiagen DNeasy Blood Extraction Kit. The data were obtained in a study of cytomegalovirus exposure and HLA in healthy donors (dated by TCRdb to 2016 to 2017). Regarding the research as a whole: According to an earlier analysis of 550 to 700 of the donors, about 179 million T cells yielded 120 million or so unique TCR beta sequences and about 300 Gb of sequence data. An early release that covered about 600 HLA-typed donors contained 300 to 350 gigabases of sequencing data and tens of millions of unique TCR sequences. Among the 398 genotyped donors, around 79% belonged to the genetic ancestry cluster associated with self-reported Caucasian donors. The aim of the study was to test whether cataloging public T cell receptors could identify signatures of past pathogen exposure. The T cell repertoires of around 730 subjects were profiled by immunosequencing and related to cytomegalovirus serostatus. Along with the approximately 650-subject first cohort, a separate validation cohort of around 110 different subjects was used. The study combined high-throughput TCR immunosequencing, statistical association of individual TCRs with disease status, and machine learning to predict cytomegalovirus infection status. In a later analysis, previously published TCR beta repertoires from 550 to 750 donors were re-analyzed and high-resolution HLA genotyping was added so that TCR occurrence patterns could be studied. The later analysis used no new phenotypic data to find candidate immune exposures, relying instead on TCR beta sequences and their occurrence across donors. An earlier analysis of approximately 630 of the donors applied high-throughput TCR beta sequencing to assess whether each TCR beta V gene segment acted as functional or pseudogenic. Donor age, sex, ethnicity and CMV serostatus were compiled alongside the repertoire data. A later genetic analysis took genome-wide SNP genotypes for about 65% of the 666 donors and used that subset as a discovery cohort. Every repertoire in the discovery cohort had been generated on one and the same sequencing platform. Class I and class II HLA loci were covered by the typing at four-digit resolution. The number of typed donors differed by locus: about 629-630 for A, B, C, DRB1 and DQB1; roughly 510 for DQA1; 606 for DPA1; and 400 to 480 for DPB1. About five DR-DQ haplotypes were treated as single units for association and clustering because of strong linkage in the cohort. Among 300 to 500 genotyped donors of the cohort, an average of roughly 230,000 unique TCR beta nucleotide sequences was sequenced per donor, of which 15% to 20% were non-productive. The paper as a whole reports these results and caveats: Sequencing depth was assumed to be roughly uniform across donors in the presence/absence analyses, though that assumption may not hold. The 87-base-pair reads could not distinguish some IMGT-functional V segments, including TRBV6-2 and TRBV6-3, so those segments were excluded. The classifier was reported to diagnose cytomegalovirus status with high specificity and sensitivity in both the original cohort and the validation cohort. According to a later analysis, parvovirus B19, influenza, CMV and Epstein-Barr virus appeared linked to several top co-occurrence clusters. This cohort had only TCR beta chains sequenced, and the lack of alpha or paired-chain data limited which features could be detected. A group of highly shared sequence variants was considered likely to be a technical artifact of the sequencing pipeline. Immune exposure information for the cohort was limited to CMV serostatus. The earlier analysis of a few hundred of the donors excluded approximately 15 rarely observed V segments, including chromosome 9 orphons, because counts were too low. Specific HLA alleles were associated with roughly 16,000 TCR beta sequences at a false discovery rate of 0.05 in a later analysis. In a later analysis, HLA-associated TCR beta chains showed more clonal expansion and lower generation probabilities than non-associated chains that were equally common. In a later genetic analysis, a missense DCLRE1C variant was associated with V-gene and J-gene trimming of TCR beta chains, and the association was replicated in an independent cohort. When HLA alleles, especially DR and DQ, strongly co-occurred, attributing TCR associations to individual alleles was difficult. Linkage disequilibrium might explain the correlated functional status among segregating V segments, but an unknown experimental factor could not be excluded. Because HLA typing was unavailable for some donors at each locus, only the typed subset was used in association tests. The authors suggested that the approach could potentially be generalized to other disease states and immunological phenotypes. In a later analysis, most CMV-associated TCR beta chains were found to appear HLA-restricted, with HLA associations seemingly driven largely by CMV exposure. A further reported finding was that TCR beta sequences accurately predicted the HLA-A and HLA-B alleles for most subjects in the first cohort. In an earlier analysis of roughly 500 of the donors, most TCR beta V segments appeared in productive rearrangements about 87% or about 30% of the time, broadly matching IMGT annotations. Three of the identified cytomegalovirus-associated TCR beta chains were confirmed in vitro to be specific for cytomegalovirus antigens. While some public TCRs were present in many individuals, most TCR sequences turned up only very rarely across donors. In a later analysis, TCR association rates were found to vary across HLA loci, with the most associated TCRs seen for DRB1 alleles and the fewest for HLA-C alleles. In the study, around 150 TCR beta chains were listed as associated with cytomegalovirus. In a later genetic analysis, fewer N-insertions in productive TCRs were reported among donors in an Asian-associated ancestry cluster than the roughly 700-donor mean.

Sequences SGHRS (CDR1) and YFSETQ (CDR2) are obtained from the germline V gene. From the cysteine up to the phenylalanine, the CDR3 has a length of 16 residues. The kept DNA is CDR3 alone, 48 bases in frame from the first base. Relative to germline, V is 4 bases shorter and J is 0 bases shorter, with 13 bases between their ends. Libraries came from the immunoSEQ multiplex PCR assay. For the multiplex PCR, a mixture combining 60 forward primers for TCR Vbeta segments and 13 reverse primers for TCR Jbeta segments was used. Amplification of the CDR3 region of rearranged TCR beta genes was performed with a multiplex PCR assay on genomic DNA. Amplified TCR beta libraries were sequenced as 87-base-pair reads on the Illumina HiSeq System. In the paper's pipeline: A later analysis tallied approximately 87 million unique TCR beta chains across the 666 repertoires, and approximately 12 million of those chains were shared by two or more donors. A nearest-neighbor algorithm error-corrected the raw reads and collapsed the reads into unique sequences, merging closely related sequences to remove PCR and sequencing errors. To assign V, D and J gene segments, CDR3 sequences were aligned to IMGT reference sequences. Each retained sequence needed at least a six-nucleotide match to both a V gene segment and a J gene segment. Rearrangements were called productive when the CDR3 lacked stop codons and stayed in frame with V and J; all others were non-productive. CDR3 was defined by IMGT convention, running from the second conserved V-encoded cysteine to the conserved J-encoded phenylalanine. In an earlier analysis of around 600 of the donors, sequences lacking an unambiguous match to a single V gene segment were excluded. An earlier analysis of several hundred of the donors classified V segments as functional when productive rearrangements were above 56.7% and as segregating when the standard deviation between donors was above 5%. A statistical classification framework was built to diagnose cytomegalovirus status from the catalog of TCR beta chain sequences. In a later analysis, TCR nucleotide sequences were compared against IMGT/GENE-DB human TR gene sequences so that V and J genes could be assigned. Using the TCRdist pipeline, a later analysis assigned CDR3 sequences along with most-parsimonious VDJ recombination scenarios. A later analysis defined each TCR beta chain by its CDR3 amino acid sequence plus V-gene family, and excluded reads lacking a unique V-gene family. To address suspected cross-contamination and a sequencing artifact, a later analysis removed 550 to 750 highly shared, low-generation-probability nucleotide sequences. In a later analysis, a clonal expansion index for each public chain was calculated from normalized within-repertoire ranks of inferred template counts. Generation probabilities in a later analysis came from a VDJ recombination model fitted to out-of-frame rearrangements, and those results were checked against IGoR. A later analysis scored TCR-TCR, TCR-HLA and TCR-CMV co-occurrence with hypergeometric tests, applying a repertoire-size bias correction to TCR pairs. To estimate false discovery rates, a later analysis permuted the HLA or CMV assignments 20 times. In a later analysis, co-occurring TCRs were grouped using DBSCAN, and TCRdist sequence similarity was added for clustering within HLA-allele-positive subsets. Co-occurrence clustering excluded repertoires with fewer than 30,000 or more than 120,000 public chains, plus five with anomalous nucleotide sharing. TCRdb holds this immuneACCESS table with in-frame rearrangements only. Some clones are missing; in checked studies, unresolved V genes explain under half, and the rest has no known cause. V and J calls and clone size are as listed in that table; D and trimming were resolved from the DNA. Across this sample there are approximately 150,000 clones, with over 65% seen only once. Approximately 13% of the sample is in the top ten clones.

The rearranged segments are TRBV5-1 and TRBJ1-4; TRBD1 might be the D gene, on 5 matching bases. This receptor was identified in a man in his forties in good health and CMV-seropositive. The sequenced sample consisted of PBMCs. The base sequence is TGCGCCAGCAGCCCGTCGGGGACTGCAACTAATGAAAAACTGTTTTTT. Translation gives CASSPSGTATNEKLFF.